This T cell receptor (beta chain) was captured by sequencing in a study of cytomegalovirus exposure and HLA in healthy donors. Use of 60 Vbeta and 13 Jbeta primers characterized the PCR. How the authors handled the data: A later analysis tallied some 84 million unique TCR beta chains, some 12 million of them shared. Generated by immunoSEQ multiplex PCR, the TCRdb table keeps only in-frame clones and is missing some. V and J calls and clone size follow that table, whereas D and trimming were derived from the DNA. The sample lists roughly 130,000 clones; around three quarters were seen once. Sequencing was performed on PBMCs. The receptor was derived from a man aged 30 to 45 in good health and CMV-seronegative.

CDR3 in amino acids: CASRPGTGVEAFF. The CDR3 DNA is TGTGCCAGCAGACCAGGGACAGGGGTTGAAGCTTTCTTT. V and J are TRBV2 and TRBJ1-1, with 10 nucleotides matching TRBD1. CDR1 and CDR2 from the germline V gene are SNHLY and FYNNEI. The CDR3 is 13 residues long. The ends lost 6 bases at V and 7 bases at J; junction bases unmatched: 5.